The 21 T cell receptor beta chains below were found in one sample sequenced in a study of T cells after yellow fever vaccination. TCRdb processed the 5' RACE reads anew with MiXCR; each CDR3 protein has one entry. This repertoire shows hundreds of thousands of distinct CDR3 sequences, roughly 6.1% found once; its top ten account for around 16%. The sequencing here drew on PBMCs, taken 5 days after the yellow fever booster vaccination. The source is a man aged 30 to 39 who received the YFV17D yellow fever vaccine.

This chain joins TRBV15 and TRBJ2-3, with 14 bases identical to TRBD2. Trimming at V came to 2 bases and at J to 3 bases, leaving 13 bases not matched to a gene. The CDR3 has 20 residues. The V gene's germline CDR1 is LNHNV and CDR2 YYDKDF (reference sequence). The CDR3 is CATSRPGGLAGEGDTDTQYF. For the CDR3, the DNA is TGTGCCACCAGCAGACCGGGGGGACTAGCGGGAGAAGGGGATACAGATACGCAGTATTTT.

The rearrangement links TRBV24-1 to TRBJ2-5, with D unclear. The V gene's germline CDR1 is KGHDR and CDR2 SFDVKD. Deletions cut 5 bases from V and 5 bases from J, with 8 bases between. The CDR3 has 12 amino acids. The CDR3 loop reads CATSVGRETQYF. The CDR3 nucleotides are TGTGCCACCAGTGTCGGCAGGGAGACCCAGTACTTC.

The rearrangement joins TRBV4-3 to TRBJ2-1; 10 bases are a match to TRBD2. The length of the CDR3 is 15 residues. Germline lookup yields CDR1 LGHNA and CDR2 YSLEER. Losses at the gene ends were 3 bases for V and 7 bases for J; bases not matched to a gene: 6. The CDR3 sequence: CASSHIAGGANEQFF. In DNA form, the CDR3 reads TGCGCCAGCAGCCACATAGCGGGAGGAGCTAATGAGCAGTTCTTC.

The table lists this clonotype with many counts. The chain combines TRBV12-3 or TRBV12-4 with TRBJ1-1; 7 bases match TRBD1. The CDR3 has 12 residues. V was pared by 10 bases and J by 5 bases, with 7 bases of the junction left unmatched. The CDR3 here is CATGQPPTEAFF. In DNA form, the CDR3 reads TGTGCCACGGGACAGCCACCAACTGAAGCTTTCTTT.

This clonotype has at least ten counts. The chain joins TRBV5-1 to TRBJ2-2, with a possible D match to TRBD2 (5 bases). The V gene lost 0 bases and the J gene lost 4 bases, with 13 bases spanning the gap. In germline, CDR1 is SGHRS, CDR2 YFSETQ. The CDR3 totals 16 residues. The CDR3 DNA is TGCGCCAGCAGCTTGGGTTCGGGAATCGGCACCGGGGAGCTGTTTTTT. This codes for CASSLGSGIGTGELFF.

This clonotype appeared a few times. The rearrangement joins TRBV5-5 to TRBJ2-5, with D possibly matching TRBD1 (6 bases). In germline, CDR1 is SGHKS, CDR2 YYEKEE (reference sequence). This CDR3 is built from 12 residues. The germline V and J ends were trimmed by 4 bases and 7 bases, with 11 bases remaining between them. The CDR3 bases are TGTGCCAGCAGCATAACAGGGTTGACCCAGTACTTC. Encoded protein: CASSITGLTQYF. The variable domain in full, with the rest retrieved from reference TRBV5-5 and TRBJ2-5, is DAGVTQSPTHLIKTRGQQVTLRCSPISGHKSVSWYQQVLGQGPQFIFQYYEKEERGRGNFPDRFSARQFPNYSSELNVNALLLGDSALYLCASSITGLTQYFGPGTRLLVL.

This clonotype has ten or more counts. The gene calls are TRBV15 and TRBJ1-5, with D perhaps matching TRBD1 (5 bases). Per germline, CDR1 LNHNV and CDR2 YYDKDF (reference sequence). The V and J ends lost 5 bases and 4 bases respectively, with 12 bases between them. CDR3 length: 14 residues. In DNA form, the CDR3 reads TGTGCCACCAGCTTCTCGACAGAAAATCAGCCCCAGCATTTT. As protein: CATSFSTENQPQHF.

In this sample, this clonotype turned up many times. The rearrangement links TRBV2 to TRBJ2-3, with D unclear. V shed 8 bases and J shed 2 bases, with 14 bases lying between them. CDR3 length equals 14 residues. Germline V gene lookup returns CDR1 SNHLY and CDR2 FYNNEI. The CDR3 bases are TGTGCCAGCTTTCTCCGAGGTCCCACAGATACGCAGTATTTT. This translates into CASFLRGPTDTQYF.

This clonotype was counted many times. This chain links TRBV20-1 with TRBJ2-7; possible D gene TRBD1, 6 bases. The CDR3 has 14 residues. CDR1 and CDR2 from the germline V gene are DFQATT and SNEGSKA (reference sequence). V lost 0 bases to trimming and J lost 6 bases, with 15 bases between them. CDR3 region: CSAREDWDKVEQYF. CDR3 sequence (DNA): TGCAGTGCTAGAGAGGATTGGGACAAGGTCGAGCAGTACTTC.

This clonotype was recorded a few times. The V gene is TRBV3-1, the J gene TRBJ2-7, with D maybe TRBD1 (6 bases). Germline V gene sequence: CDR1 LGHDT, CDR2 YNNKEL (reference sequence). V shed 0 bases and J shed 12 bases, with 12 bases lying between them. The CDR3 is 12 residues long. The CDR3 here is CASSQDRQVLYF. The DNA of the CDR3 is TGTGCCAGCAGCCAAGATCGACAGGTGCTGTACTTC.

This clonotype turned up a few times. The rearrangement joins TRBV20-1 to TRBJ2-7, with 7 bases lining up with TRBD1. The CDR3 has 14 residues. The germline V gene encodes CDR1 DFQATT and CDR2 SNEGSKA (reference sequence). J gave up 1 base and V 6 bases, and 9 bases lay outside the gene matches. CDR3 sequence (DNA): TGCAGTGCACCTCGGACAGGCCCTTCCTACGAGCAGTACTTC. Translation gives CSAPRTGPSYEQYF.

Here the CDR3 reads CASSYSGGDTQYF. The CDR3 DNA is TGTGCCAGCAGTTACTCGGGAGGAGATACGCAGTATTTT. V is TRBV6-5 and J is TRBJ2-3; perhaps TRBD2 as D (6 bases). The CDR3 has 13 amino acids. Per germline, CDR1 MNHEY and CDR2 SVGAGI. V was clipped by 0 bases and J by 5 bases, with 6 bases between them.

This chain joins TRBV18 and TRBJ1-5; no firm D call. Per the germline V gene, CDR1 is KGHSH and CDR2 is LQKENI. There are 14 residues in the CDR3. Trimming removed 0 bases from V and 1 base from J, with 4 bases in between. CDR3 region: CASSPPDSNQPQHF. The CDR3 nucleotides are TGTGCCAGCTCACCACCGGACAGCAATCAGCCCCAGCATTTT.

This clonotype turned up a few times. The chain couples TRBV7-2 to TRBJ2-1; D remains unclear. The germline gives CDR1 SGHTA, CDR2 FQGNSA. The CDR3 contains 15 residues. V was clipped by 2 bases and J by 2 bases, with 10 bases between them. CDR3 region: CASSLLPATYNEQFF. In nucleotides, the CDR3 is TGTGCCAGCAGCTTACTCCCGGCGACCTACAATGAGCAGTTCTTC.

This clonotype has at least ten counts. CDR3 region: CASSHGAGAGETQYF. CDR3 in DNA: TGTGCCAGCAGTCACGGGGCGGGAGCGGGGGAGACCCAGTACTTC. This chain links TRBV6-5 with TRBJ2-5; 7 nucleotides match TRBD2. From germline, CDR1 is MNHEY and CDR2 SVGAGI. The CDR3 is made up of 15 amino acids. After removal of 5 bases from V and 5 bases from J, the junction contained 11 bases not matched to a gene.

Here the CDR3 DNA reads TGTGCCAGCAGGTTGGGGACAGCCTACGAGCAGTACTTC. It specifies CASRLGTAYEQYF. The V and J genes are TRBV6-2 or TRBV6-3 and TRBJ2-7; 7 bases match TRBD1. The CDR3 extends over 13 amino acids. V was clipped by 6 bases and J by 2 bases; unmatched bases: 4. The V gene's germline CDR1 is MNHEY and CDR2 SVGEGT.

This clonotype was counted ten times or more. The rearrangement joins TRBV10-2 to TRBJ2-5, with TRBD1 matching over 10 bases. Germline-derived CDR1 and CDR2 are WSHSY and SAAADI. CDR3 length: 14 amino acids. Unmatched junction bases numbered 4, after V lost 9 bases and J lost 0 bases. DNA of the CDR3: TGCGCCAGTCTGGACAGGGGGTACCAAGAGACCCAGTACTTC. This translates into CASLDRGYQETQYF.

This clonotype appeared many times. The chain employs TRBV6-2 or TRBV6-3 and TRBJ2-6; possibly TRBD1 for D (6 bases). This CDR3 has 15 residues. V dropped 6 bases and J dropped 3 bases, with 12 bases sitting between them. CDR1 is MNHEY, CDR2 SVGEGT, per germline. This chain's CDR3 is CASSEQGGGANVLTF. The DNA for the CDR3 is TGTGCCAGCAGCGAACAGGGTGGTGGGGCCAACGTCCTGACTTTC.

This clonotype was seen ten or more times. The rearrangement links TRBV10-1 to TRBJ2-1, with D possibly TRBD1 on 5 matching bases. Germline V gene data show CDR1 as WNHNN and CDR2 as SYGVQD (reference sequence). This CDR3 contains 12 residues. Trimming stripped 3 bases from V and 15 bases from J, with 15 bases between. CDR3: CASSEGQGKPFF. CDR3 sequence (DNA): TGCGCCAGCAGTGAAGGCCAGGGCAAGCCGTTCTTC.

There are many counts of this clonotype. The chain is built from TRBV20-1 and TRBJ2-5, with TRBD2 identical over 8 bases. CDR1 DFQATT and CDR2 SNEGSKA come from the germline V gene (reference sequence). There are 13 residues in the CDR3. The V and J ends lost 5 bases and 4 bases, in that order; junction bases with no gene match: 6. Here the CDR3 DNA reads TGCAGTGCTCCCCGGGGGGGGCGAGAGACCCAGTACTTC. Its translation is CSAPRGGRETQYF.

This clonotype occurred many times. The chain recombines TRBV6-6 with TRBJ2-7; no reliable D call. The CDR3 length is 12 residues. Germline CDR1 MNHNY, CDR2 SVGAGI (reference sequence). V shed 6 bases and J shed 3 bases, with 9 bases lying between them. The CDR3 DNA sequence: TGTGCCAGCAGACCCCCTAGCTACGAGCAGTACTTC. Amino acid sequence: CASRPPSYEQYF.